Sequencing of this TCR beta chain was carried out in a study of blood T cell repertoires in COVID-19. Overall study: Donors in the United States, Italy and Spain gave samples during acute or convalescent COVID-19.

Concerning this clone itself: Other nucleotide sequences in the sample specify the same CDR3.

Here immunoSEQ multiplex PCR was the method, and the copy in TCRdb shows in-frame clones only, minus some. The sample carries around 150,000 clones, over 80% recorded once. Recovered participants had two consecutive negative NP/OP PCR tests, healthcare professional clearance, or symptom resolution. This TCR derives from a woman aged 40-49 years who had recovered from COVID-19. Input material: PBMCs or T cells enriched from blood (not recorded which).

CDR3 coding DNA: TGCGCCAGCAGCCAAGGCCGGACTGAAGCTTTCTTT. Translated, it gives CASSQGRTEAFF. The chain employs TRBV4-1 and TRBJ1-1; D gene ambiguous. CDR3 length: 12 amino acids. The V gene's germline CDR1 is MGHRA and CDR2 YSYEKL. The V end was cut by 1 base, the J end by 5 bases, with 5 bases between.